Given below is one T cell receptor beta chain in context. Germline V gene sequence: CDR1 SGHRS, CDR2 YFSETQ. The CDR3 runs to 13 residues. V was trimmed by 0 bases and J by 6 bases, leaving 6 bases between them. This entry comes from a study of blood T cell repertoires in COVID-19. Across the whole study: COVID-19 samples collected from the United States, Italy and Spain covered acute and convalescent phases. Sources were T cells, B-cell-depleted T cells, or PBMCs; the material itself was cDNA or gDNA.

Per the study methods: Quantification of nucleated cells was approximated via reference gene primer amplification. TCRdb keeps only in-frame clones here, not all; method: immunoSEQ multiplex PCR. The V and J calls and clone size come from that table; D and trimming were worked out from the DNA. The table records about 240,000 clones, around four fifths of them present only once. The sequence was obtained from an older woman with active or convalescent COVID-19. The V gene is TRBV5-1, the J gene TRBJ2-2; no firm D call. Sample: peripheral blood. The CDR3: CASSLVGPGELFF. CDR3 in DNA: TGCGCCAGCAGCTTGGTGGGCCCCGGGGAGCTGTTTTTT.